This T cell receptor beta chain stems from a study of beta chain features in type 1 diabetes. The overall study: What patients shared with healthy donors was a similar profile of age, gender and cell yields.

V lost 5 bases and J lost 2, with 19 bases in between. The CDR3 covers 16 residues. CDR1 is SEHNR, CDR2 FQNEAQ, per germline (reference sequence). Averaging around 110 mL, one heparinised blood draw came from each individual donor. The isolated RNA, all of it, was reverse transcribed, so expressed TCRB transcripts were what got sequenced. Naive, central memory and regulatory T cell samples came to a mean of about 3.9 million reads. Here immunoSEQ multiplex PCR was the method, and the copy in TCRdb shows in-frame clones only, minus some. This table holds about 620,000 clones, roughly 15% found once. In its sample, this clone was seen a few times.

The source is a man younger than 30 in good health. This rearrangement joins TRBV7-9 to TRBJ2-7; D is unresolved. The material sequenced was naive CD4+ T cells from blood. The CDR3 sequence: CASSPRPSPAPYEQYF. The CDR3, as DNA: TGTGCCAGCAGCCCTAGACCCTCCCCCGCGCCCTACGAGCAGTACTTC.